Shown below are 13 T cell receptor beta chains from a single sample sequenced in a study of graft-versus-host responses after intestinal transplantation. Method: immunoSEQ multiplex PCR; TCRdb's copy keeps in-frame clones and lacks some. The sample includes tens of thousands of clones, approximately 92% of them seen just once. The material sequenced was PBMCs, taken 750 to 800 days after a first intestinal transplant, on the day of a second. All receptors come from a human patient who received an intestinal transplant, so some T cells may come from the graft donor.

V gene TRBV6-5 combines with J gene TRBJ1-2; TRBD1 matches 8 bases. Germline CDR1 reads MNHEY; CDR2 reads SVGAGI. The ends lost 5 bases at V and 4 bases at J; junction bases unmatched: 6. The CDR3 runs to 14 residues. Here the CDR3 DNA reads TGTGCCAGCAGTACAGGGGGAAGTCGCTATGGCTACACCTTC. This translates into CASSTGGSRYGYTF.

The V call is TRBV5-1, the J call TRBJ2-4, with TRBD1 identical over 11 bases. The CDR3 has 15 amino acids. With 4 bases clipped from V and 8 bases from J, the junction kept 8 bases outside the gene matches. Per germline, CDR1 SGHRS and CDR2 YFSETQ. CDR3 protein: CASSPGQGARHIQYF. For the CDR3, the DNA is TGCGCCAGCAGCCCCGGACAGGGGGCGAGGCACATTCAGTACTTC.

This clone was seen a handful of times. This chain uses TRBV7-9 with TRBJ1-1; TRBD1 might be the D (5 bases). The V and J ends lost 5 bases and 5 bases respectively, with 18 bases between them. This CDR3 is 15 amino acids long. Germline CDR1 reads SEHNR; CDR2 reads FQNEAQ (reference sequence). DNA of the CDR3: TGTGCCAGCAGCCATGGGACCTCAGAGGGGACTGAAGCTTTCTTT. This encodes CASSHGTSEGTEAFF.

This sequence joins TRBV18 and TRBJ1-1; TRBD1 is a possible D gene (6 bases). The V gene's germline CDR1 is KGHSH and CDR2 LQKENI. This CDR3 region has 13 residues. Trimming shortened V by 4 bases and J by 4 bases, and 10 bases separated the two germline ends. The CDR3 region has the DNA TGTGCCAGCTCACACAGGGACGGCACTGAAGCTTTCTTT. It specifies CASSHRDGTEAFF.

The chain carries TRBV5-1 and TRBJ2-7; the D gene is possibly TRBD2 (5 bases). CDR3 length: 11 amino acids. V gave up 9 bases and J gave up 5 bases, with 12 bases separating them. The germline gives CDR1 SGHRS, CDR2 YFSETQ. Here the CDR3 reads CATRLGDEQYF. As DNA, the CDR3 is TGCGCCACCAGACTCGGGGACGAGCAGTACTTC.

This chain uses TRBV13 with TRBJ2-1, with 12 bases fitting TRBD2. This CDR3 is 18 amino acids long. V lost 1 base and J lost 0; bases outside the gene matches: 4. Germline V gene data show CDR1 as PRHDT and CDR2 as FYEKMQ (reference sequence). CDR3 in amino acids: CASSLASGRDSSYNEQFF. CDR3 nucleotide sequence: TGTGCCAGCAGCTTAGCTAGCGGGAGGGATAGCTCCTACAATGAGCAGTTCTTC.

The chain joins TRBV2 to TRBJ1-5; 8 bases match TRBD1. The J segment lost 8 bases and the V segment lost 7 bases, leaving 10 bases of the junction unmatched. This CDR3 spans 14 amino acids. From germline, CDR1 is SNHLY and CDR2 FYNNEI. The CDR3 sequence is CASTSQGAEEPQHF. For the CDR3, the DNA is TGTGCCAGCACCAGTCAGGGGGCGGAGGAGCCCCAGCATTTT.

This clone was observed a few times. This sequence joins TRBV6-5 and TRBJ1-2, with no clear D. The CDR3 covers 15 residues. V lost 0 bases and J lost 3, with 11 bases in between. Germline values: CDR1 MNHEY, CDR2 SVGAGI. This chain's CDR3 is CASSYSASSYYGYTF. The CDR3 DNA is TGTGCCAGCAGTTACTCTGCGTCATCCTACTATGGCTACACCTTC.

V and J are TRBV30 and TRBJ1-6; D not resolved. With 2 bases removed from V and 0 bases from J, the gap between germline ends came to 14 bases. CDR1 is GTSNPN, CDR2 SVGIG, per germline (reference sequence). The CDR3 runs 17 residues. The CDR3 protein is CAWSSRTVSSYNSPLHF. CDR3 DNA: TGTGCCTGGAGTTCTAGGACCGTGAGCTCCTATAATTCACCCCTCCACTTT. The entire variable domain, with the rest obtained from reference TRBV30 and TRBJ1-6, is as follows: SQTIHQWPATLVQPVGSPLSLECTVEGTSNPNLYWYRQAAGRGLQLLFYSVGIGQISSEVPQNLSASRPQDRQFILSSKKLLLSDSGFYLCAWSSRTVSSYNSPLHFGNGTRLTVT.

This sequence joins TRBV9 and TRBJ2-3; D is uncertain. With 0 bases removed from V and 2 bases from J, the gap between germline ends came to 10 bases. Germline V gene data show CDR1 as SGDLS and CDR2 as YYNGEE. This CDR3 is built from 15 residues. The CDR3 protein is CASSVGGANTDTQYF. In DNA, the CDR3 is TGTGCCAGCAGCGTAGGCGGAGCTAACACAGATACGCAGTATTTT. The whole variable domain, remainder taken from reference TRBV9 and TRBJ2-3, is DSGVTQTPKHLITATGQRVTLRCSPRSGDLSVYWYQQSLDQGLQFLIQYYNGEERAKGNILERFSAQQFPDLHSELNLSSLELGDSALYFCASSVGGANTDTQYFGPGTRLTVL.

The chain recombines TRBV11-2 with TRBJ2-5; D is uncertain. The CDR3 runs to 12 residues. Trimming took 2 bases from V and 5 from J, leaving 6 bases between them. Germline V gene sequence: CDR1 SGHAT, CDR2 FQNNGV. CDR3 bases: TGTGCCAGCAGCTTATCTGGGGAGACCCAGTACTTC. Its translation is CASSLSGETQYF.

This chain joins TRBV11-2 and TRBJ2-1, with 10 bases aligning to TRBD2. The CDR3 extends over 15 amino acids. Trimming at V came to 3 bases and at J to 4 bases, leaving 3 bases not matched to a gene. The germline V gene has CDR1 SGHAT and CDR2 FQNNGV. CDR3 bases: TGTGCCAGCAGCTTCTCTAGCGGGAGTTACAATGAGCAGTTCTTC. Amino acid sequence: CASSFSSGSYNEQFF.

The J gene is TRBJ1-1, the V gene TRBV9, with 10 bases identical to TRBD1. With V trimmed by 0 bases and J by 3 bases, 8 bases remained unmatched. Looked up from germline, CDR1 is SGDLS and CDR2 is YYNGEE. This CDR3 comprises 17 residues. The CDR3 DNA sequence: TGTGCCAGCAGCGTAGGAGGATGGACAGGGGGGGACACTGAAGCTTTCTTT. Its translation is CASSVGGWTGGDTEAFF.